These 8 T cell receptor beta chains originate from one sample sequenced in a study of blood T cell repertoires in COVID-19. This table comes from immunoSEQ multiplex PCR, and its TCRdb copy is limited to in-frame clones, with some not included. The sample contains tens of thousands of clones, around 82% of which appear only once. The sequencing input was peripheral blood. Every receptor here comes from a man older than 75 with active COVID-19.

The chain links TRBV6-2 or TRBV6-3 to TRBJ1-1; TRBD1 agrees at 8 bases. The CDR3 length is 18 residues. Per germline, CDR1 MNHEY and CDR2 SVGEGT. V dropped 0 bases and J dropped 0; count of bases not matched to a gene: 9. CDR3 in amino acids: CASSYSTAPGQVNTEAFF. Here the CDR3 DNA reads TGTGCCAGCAGTTACTCGACGGCCCCGGGACAGGTGAACACTGAAGCTTTCTTT.

The genes are TRBV5-4 and TRBJ2-5; 9 bases fit TRBD1. The CDR3 covers 16 residues. J lost 4 bases, V lost 4 bases, and 11 bases had no gene match. Germline V gene sequence: CDR1 SGHNT, CDR2 YYREEE (reference sequence). As DNA, the CDR3 is TGTGCCAGCAGCCAATTCGGGACAGGGAATGCAGAGACCCAGTACTTC. Translating gives CASSQFGTGNAETQYF.

The V call is TRBV2, the J call TRBJ1-5, with D maybe TRBD1 (5 bases). Per the germline V gene, CDR1 is SNHLY and CDR2 is FYNNEI. V lost 3 bases to trimming and J lost 2 bases, with 11 bases between them. CDR3 size: 15 residues. The CDR3 region is CASSEIREGNQPQHF. In DNA form, the CDR3 reads TGTGCCAGCAGTGAGATCAGGGAGGGCAATCAGCCCCAGCATTTT.

The chain couples TRBV7-3 to TRBJ2-1, with unresolved D. In germline, CDR1 is SGHTA, CDR2 FQGTGA. Trimming stripped 4 bases from V and 10 bases from J, with 17 bases between. The CDR3 contains 14 residues. The CDR3 spells CASSSNLLDGEQFF. CDR3 bases: TGTGCCAGCAGCTCCAACCTCCTAGACGGGGAGCAGTTCTTC. The whole variable domain, filled in from reference TRBV7-3 and TRBJ2-1, reads GAGVSQTPSNKVTEKGKYVELRCDPISGHTALYWYRQSLGQGPEFLIYFQGTGAADDSGLPNDRFFAVRPEGSVSTLKIQRTERGDSAVYLCASSSNLLDGEQFFGPGTRLTVL.

The chain is built from TRBV7-8 and TRBJ1-4; D is perhaps TRBD1 (6 bases). Trimming removed 6 bases at V and 0 bases at J, with 11 bases between. This CDR3 region has 15 residues. The germline CDR1 and CDR2 sequences are SGHVS and FQNEAQ. CDR3 coding DNA: TGTGCCAGCAGACCAAACAGGGCAACTAATGAAAAACTGTTTTTT. Amino acid sequence: CASRPNRATNEKLFF.

J is TRBJ1-1 and V is TRBV19, with 8 positions matching TRBD1. Germline CDR1 and CDR2: LNHDA and SQIVND (reference sequence). V was clipped by 4 bases and J by 4 bases; unmatched bases: 8. CDR3 length: 15 residues. Here the CDR3 reads CASSRTGQLGTEAFF. CDR3 DNA sequence: TGTGCCAGTAGTAGGACAGGGCAACTGGGCACTGAAGCTTTCTTT.

This CDR3 is CASSLGTRSHTFYGYTF. In nucleotides, the CDR3 is TGTGCCAGTAGTCTCGGGACAAGGAGTCACACCTTCTATGGCTACACCTTC. The chain links TRBV19 to TRBJ1-2; D might be TRBD1 (6 bases). Trimming removed 5 bases from V and 4 bases from J, with 23 bases in between. The CDR3 loop spans 17 amino acids. Per germline, CDR1 LNHDA and CDR2 SQIVND (reference sequence).

The chain carries TRBV5-6 and TRBJ2-7; possibly TRBD2 for D (6 bases). The germline CDR1 and CDR2 sequences are SGHDT and YYEEEE. V was shortened by 0 bases and J by 2 bases, with 12 bases between the two germline ends. This CDR3 is 15 amino acids long. The CDR3: CASSLGASAAYEQYF. CDR3 nucleotides: TGTGCCAGCAGCTTGGGGGCTAGCGCCGCCTACGAGCAGTACTTC.